The 28 T cell receptor beta chains reported below all come from one sample, sequenced in a study of shared clonotypes between healthy human individuals. Repertoires were generated with immunoSEQ multiplex PCR, while TCRdb's copy carries only in-frame clones and drops some. The sample lists millions of clones; 90% to 95% were seen once. The sequencing sample was made of naive CD4+ T cells sorted from blood. Specified subset: CD45RA+ positively selected. These receptors all stem from a man aged 18 to 29 in good health.

The chain recombines TRBV10-3 with TRBJ2-3; TRBD2 matches at 14 bases. Unmatched junction bases numbered 7, after V lost 7 bases and J lost 4 bases. Germline CDR1 and CDR2: ENHRY and SYGVKD. This CDR3 is built from 16 residues. DNA for the CDR3: TGTGCCATCAACACCGGACTAGCGGGAGGTCCAGATACGCAGTATTTT. Encoded protein: CAINTGLAGGPDTQYF.

The genes are TRBV20-1 and TRBJ1-1; 7 bases line up with TRBD1. This CDR3 has 10 amino acids. CDR1 is DFQATT, CDR2 SNEGSKA, per germline (reference sequence). With V trimmed by 6 bases and J by 10 bases, 5 bases remained unmatched. The CDR3, as DNA: TGCAGTGCCCGACAGGGAGGAGCTTTCTTT. Amino acids: CSARQGGAFF.

Concerning this clone itself: Other DNA sequences of this sample code for an identical CDR3. The chain combines TRBV6-5 with TRBJ2-3; unclear D gene. The CDR3 consists of 12 residues. Between the trimmed V and J ends, which lost 4 bases and 6 bases, there was a span of 8 bases. The germline V gene has CDR1 MNHEY and CDR2 SVGAGI. The CDR3: CASSFLGDTQYF. CDR3 DNA sequence: TGTGCCAGCAGTTTCCTCGGGGATACGCAGTATTTT.

The rearrangement uses TRBV13 and TRBJ1-3; D is unresolved. This CDR3 comprises 17 residues. Per germline, CDR1 PRHDT and CDR2 FYEKMQ (reference sequence). The V end was cut by 1 base, the J end by 3 bases, with 16 bases between. CDR3 protein: CASSLAPKLGGGNTIYF. The CDR3 bases are TGTGCCAGCAGCTTAGCCCCAAAGTTGGGAGGTGGAAACACCATATATTTT.

As regards this clone: Other DNA sequences from this sample encode an identical CDR3 as well. This sequence joins TRBV7-2 and TRBJ2-5; 8 bases line up with TRBD2. The germline V gene has CDR1 SGHTA and CDR2 FQGNSA. This CDR3 has 16 amino acids. Unmatched junction bases numbered 11, after V lost 5 bases and J lost 3 bases. This CDR3 is CASSQGLAGGKETQYF. CDR3 DNA sequence: TGTGCCAGCAGCCAAGGGCTAGCGGGTGGGAAAGAGACCCAGTACTTC.

The V and J genes are TRBV19 and TRBJ1-6; 7 bases align to TRBD1. The germline gives CDR1 LNHDA, CDR2 SQIVND (reference sequence). CDR3 length: 17 amino acids. The J segment lost 9 bases and the V segment lost 5 bases, leaving 16 bases of the junction unmatched. In nucleotides, the CDR3 is TGTGCCAGTAGTCCTTCCCGGACAGGTCGACAAGCTTCACCCCTCCACTTT. Translation gives CASSPSRTGRQASPLHF.

The chain carries TRBV15 and TRBJ2-7; maybe TRBD1 (5 bases). This CDR3 has 14 residues. The V end lost 0 bases, the J end lost 6 bases, and 12 bases lay between the germline ends. Germline CDR1 and CDR2: LNHNV and YYDKDF (reference sequence). CDR3 amino acids: CATSRDNKGPEQYF. Written as DNA, the CDR3 is TGTGCCACCAGCAGAGATAATAAGGGGCCCGAGCAGTACTTC.

V and J are TRBV10-1 and TRBJ1-1, with 7 bases lining up with TRBD1. The germline CDR1 and CDR2 sequences are WNHNN and SYGVQD (reference sequence). Germline trimming cut 7 bases from V and 11 bases from J; bases unmatched to any gene: 10. The CDR3 is 12 amino acids. The DNA of the CDR3 is TGCGCCAGCAAAACAGGGGATGGTCACGCTTTCTTT. This translates into CASKTGDGHAFF.

The chain combines TRBV6-6 with TRBJ1-2; 11 nucleotides line up with TRBD1. CDR3 size: 16 residues. Germline V gives CDR1 MNHNY, CDR2 SVGAGI (reference sequence). Losses at the gene ends were 5 bases for V and 7 bases for J; bases not matched to a gene: 12. The CDR3 DNA sequence: TGTGCCAGCAGTCCCTCGAGTGGACAGGGGGCCGGTGGCTACACCTTC. Encoded protein: CASSPSSGQGAGGYTF.

To note about this clone: Other DNA sequences in the same sample also yield this CDR3. The gene calls are TRBV20-1 and TRBJ2-7, with D hard to call. Trimming left V 6 bases short and J 0 bases short, with 6 bases between. There are 11 residues in the CDR3. CDR1 is DFQATT, CDR2 SNEGSKA, per germline (reference sequence). DNA of the CDR3: TGCAGTGCACGGGCCTCCTACGAGCAGTACTTC. It encodes CSARASYEQYF.

V gene TRBV6-1 combines with J gene TRBJ2-7; 8 bases agree with TRBD1. CDR1 MNHNS and CDR2 SASEGT come from the germline V gene. The CDR3 is 14 amino acids. Losses at the gene ends were 6 bases for V and 4 bases for J; bases not matched to a gene: 8. CDR3 coding DNA: TGTGCCAGCAGCGCAGGGGGCTTAGTATACGAGCAGTACTTC. Translating gives CASSAGGLVYEQYF.

V and J are TRBV15 and TRBJ1-2; D is ambiguous. CDR1 LNHNV and CDR2 YYDKDF come from the germline V gene (reference sequence). The CDR3 has 15 amino acids. Trimming removed 1 base from V and 1 base from J, with 10 bases in between. This CDR3 is CATSRAPFLNYGYTF. CDR3 DNA: TGTGCCACCAGCAGAGCTCCATTCCTTAACTATGGCTACACCTTC.

The V and J genes are TRBV6-6 and TRBJ1-1; weak D call: TRBD1 (5 bases). Germline CDR1 and CDR2: MNHNY and SVGAGI (reference sequence). This CDR3 spans 14 amino acids. Trimming shortened V by 10 bases and J by 5 bases, and 20 bases separated the two germline ends. The CDR3 DNA reads as TGTGCCACATCAGGGAGGGTTGGGTATACTGAAGCTTTCTTT. This sequence encodes CATSGRVGYTEAFF.

The CDR3 region has the DNA TGTGCCAGCAGCTGGTTTGGCGGGAGGAACGAGCAGTACTTC. This sequence encodes CASSWFGGRNEQYF. The V call is TRBV7-2, the J call TRBJ2-7; 8 bases fit TRBD2. The CDR3 totals 14 residues. V trimming: 4 bases; J trimming: 5 bases; junction bases outside the gene matches: 7. CDR1 and CDR2 (germline): SGHTA, FQGNSA.

As for this clone: This sample also contains other DNA sequences that code for the same CDR3. The V call is TRBV5-1, the J call TRBJ2-1; 8 bases are shared with TRBD2. Germline trimming cut 5 bases from V and 3 bases from J; bases unmatched to any gene: 4. CDR3 length: 14 amino acids. Germline loops: CDR1 SGHRS, CDR2 YFSETQ. CDR3 sequence: CASSTLAGYNEQFF. CDR3 sequence (DNA): TGCGCCAGCAGTACCCTAGCGGGCTACAATGAGCAGTTCTTC.

J is TRBJ2-7 and V is TRBV19, with 7 bases fitting TRBD2. The CDR3 length is 15 residues. The germline V gene has CDR1 LNHDA and CDR2 SQIVND (reference sequence). V lost 3 bases and J lost 7; bases outside the gene matches: 12. CDR3 DNA sequence: TGTGCCAGTAGTATCAGGGCGGGAGAGGATTGGGAGCAGTACTTC. Protein: CASSIRAGEDWEQYF.

The V call is TRBV5-1, the J call TRBJ2-3, with TRBD2 identical over 12 bases. The CDR3 consists of 17 residues. The V gene's germline CDR1 is SGHRS and CDR2 YFSETQ. V lost 4 bases, J lost 5 bases, and 11 bases stayed unmatched. The CDR3 coding sequence is TGCGCCAGCAGCGCGGGACGGACTAGCGGGGTAGGAGATACGCAGTATTTT. It is translated as CASSAGRTSGVGDTQYF.

The chain combines TRBV7-9 with TRBJ1-6, with D unclear. Germline values: CDR1 SEHNR, CDR2 FQNEAQ (reference sequence). Deletions cut 5 bases from V and 6 bases from J, with 14 bases between. The CDR3 extends over 15 amino acids. CDR3 loop: CASSSTNSLNSPLHF. The CDR3 DNA is TGTGCCAGCAGCAGCACGAATTCCCTTAATTCACCCCTCCACTTT.

V and J are TRBV27 and TRBJ2-4, with 8 bases lining up with TRBD2. Germline CDR1 is MNHEY and CDR2 is SMNVEV (reference sequence). The junction had 8 bases not matched to a gene; V was cut back by 1 base and J by 6 bases. This CDR3 has 16 residues. This CDR3 reads CASSLWGGSGGNIQYF. CDR3 coding DNA: TGTGCCAGCAGTTTATGGGGCGGGAGCGGGGGAAACATTCAGTACTTC.

The chain couples TRBV6-6 to TRBJ1-5, with 7 nucleotides matching TRBD1. The CDR3 contains 13 residues. J gave up 4 bases and V 6 bases, and 3 bases lay outside the gene matches. From germline, CDR1 is MNHNY and CDR2 SVGAGI (reference sequence). CDR3 sequence reads: CASRPGQNQPQHF. The CDR3 DNA is TGTGCCAGCAGACCGGGACAGAATCAGCCCCAGCATTTT.

The V gene is TRBV30, the J gene TRBJ1-4; D gene ambiguous. CDR3 length: 13 residues. Germline V gives CDR1 GTSNPN, CDR2 SVGIG (reference sequence). This CDR3 is CAVGRVYNEKLFF. Here the CDR3 DNA reads TGTGCGGTAGGCCGAGTGTATAATGAAAAACTGTTTTTT.

The chain has TRBV2 and TRBJ2-5, with D tentatively TRBD1 or TRBD2 (5 bases each). The J call is in doubt because the DNA end fits TRBJ2-7 better. The CDR3 runs 14 residues. CDR1 and CDR2 (germline): SNHLY, FYNNEI. CDR3 coding DNA: TGTGCCAGCCAAGGGGAGAGGAGCTCCTACGAGCAGTACTTC. Translated: CASQGERSSYEQYF.

The chain combines TRBV11-3 with TRBJ2-3; D is undetermined. Germline-derived CDR1 and CDR2 are SGHNT and YENEEA. The CDR3 is 14 residues long. Trimming left V 0 bases short and J 2 bases short, with 6 bases between. The CDR3 region has the DNA TGTGCCAGCAGCTTAGACAGGATCACAGATACGCAGTATTTT. This codes for CASSLDRITDTQYF.

The rearrangement links TRBV5-1 to TRBJ2-7; D unclear. Trimming removed 0 bases at V and 4 bases at J, with 11 bases between. CDR1 is SGHRS, CDR2 YFSETQ, per germline. The CDR3 is 14 amino acids. CDR3 nucleotide sequence: TGCGCCAGCAGCTTGGTCCCCGACACTTACGAGCAGTACTTC. It encodes CASSLVPDTYEQYF.

V usage is TRBV23-1 and J usage is TRBJ2-7, with D uncertain. TRBV23-1 is an ORF for which the function is uncertain. This CDR3 spans 15 amino acids. With 3 bases removed from V and 5 bases from J, the gap between germline ends came to 17 bases. As DNA, the CDR3 is TGCGCCAGCAGTCACCTCCCTGGGCTCAACCACGAGCAGTACTTC. Translated: CASSHLPGLNHEQYF.

This sequence joins TRBV4-2 and TRBJ1-2; 9 positions agree with TRBD1. The V and J ends lost 1 base and 5 bases, in that order; junction bases with no gene match: 8. This CDR3 has 16 residues. From germline, CDR1 is LGHNA and CDR2 YNFKEQ. Here the CDR3 DNA reads TGTGCCAGCAGCCAAGCAAGTGGGACAGGGAAGTATGGCTACACCTTC. The encoded protein is CASSQASGTGKYGYTF.

In DNA, the CDR3 is TGTGCCTCCAGAGGACAGGCGAACACCGGGGAGCTGTTTTTT. Protein sequence: CASRGQANTGELFF. V usage is TRBV30 and J usage is TRBJ2-2, with 7 bases that match TRBD1. The CDR3 sequence is 14 residues long. V shed 7 bases, J shed 0 bases, and the junction held 5 bases outside the gene matches. Germline loops: CDR1 GTSNPN, CDR2 SVGIG (reference sequence).

The chain combines TRBV29-1 with TRBJ2-2; D may be TRBD2 (5 bases). The CDR3 spans 14 residues. Germline CDR1 is SQVTM and CDR2 is ANQGSEA. The germline V and J ends were trimmed by 5 bases and 5 bases, with 15 bases remaining between them. CDR3 bases: TGCAGCGTTTCTCCGGGATCTTGGACCGGGGAGCTGTTTTTT. Protein sequence: CSVSPGSWTGELFF.